The 5 T cell receptor beta chains in this list originate from one sample, sequenced in a study of identical twins. A single record per CDR3 protein comes from TCRdb applying MiXCR to the 5' RACE reads. The table lists under 900,000 distinct CDR3 sequences, 18% of them singletons. This sample was also put to use in a study of T cells expressing NK-cell markers.

The sample consisted of PBMCs. All receptors derive from a woman between 18 and 29 years old in good health.

This clonotype was counted between two and nine times. The genes are TRBV24-1 and TRBJ2-2, with TRBD1 matching over 7 bases. The V segment lost 9 bases and the J segment 2 bases; nucleotides outside the gene matches: 5. Per germline, CDR1 KGHDR and CDR2 SFDVKD. This CDR3 region has 14 residues. The CDR3 spells CATADRVNTGELFF. CDR3 DNA sequence: TGTGCCACCGCTGACAGGGTCAACACCGGGGAGCTGTTTTTT.

The V call is TRBV20-1, the J call TRBJ2-3; D is possibly TRBD2 (6 bases). Germline CDR1 reads DFQATT; CDR2 reads SNEGSKA (reference sequence). This CDR3 comprises 14 residues. Trimming left V 3 bases short and J 0 bases short, with 10 bases between. Here the CDR3 reads CSASLATSTDTQYF. In DNA, the CDR3 is TGCAGTGCTAGCCTAGCGACTAGCACAGATACGCAGTATTTT.

This clonotype was detected a few times. The chain carries TRBV4-3 and TRBJ2-6; D ambiguous. This CDR3 has 16 amino acids. The V and J ends lost 4 bases and 3 bases respectively, with 13 bases between them. The V gene's germline CDR1 is LGHNA and CDR2 YSLEER. The CDR3 coding sequence is TGCGCCAGCAGCCCTCAGGAATCATATGGGGCCAACGTCCTGACTTTC. This encodes CASSPQESYGANVLTF.

The chain uses TRBV5-1 and TRBJ1-1; TRBD1 might be the D (5 bases). The CDR3 has 15 amino acids. Germline CDR1 reads SGHRS; CDR2 reads YFSETQ. Between the trimmed V and J ends, which lost 0 bases and 2 bases, there was a span of 11 bases. This CDR3 is CASSLVEGYNTEAFF. The CDR3 DNA is TGCGCCAGCAGCTTGGTGGAGGGGTACAACACTGAAGCTTTCTTT.

The chain links TRBV12-3 or TRBV12-4 to TRBJ1-1; no clear D. Trimming left V 6 bases short and J 6 bases short, with 8 bases between. This CDR3 region has 11 residues. The CDR3 DNA is TGTGCCAGCAGCCGGACTTCTGAAGCTTTCTTT. This codes for CASSRTSEAFF.